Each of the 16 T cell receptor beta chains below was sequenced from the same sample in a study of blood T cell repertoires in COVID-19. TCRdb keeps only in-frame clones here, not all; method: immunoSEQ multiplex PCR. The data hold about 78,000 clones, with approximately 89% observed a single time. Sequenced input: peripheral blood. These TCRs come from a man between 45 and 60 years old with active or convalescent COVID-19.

The CDR3 loop reads CASSQETGQNNSPLHF. The CDR3 region has the DNA TGCGCCAGCAGCCAGGAAACGGGACAGAATAATTCACCCCTCCACTTT. V is TRBV4-1 and J is TRBJ1-6, with TRBD1 matching over 7 bases. V shed 3 bases and J 5 bases; nucleotides not matched to a gene: 7. CDR1 is MGHRA and CDR2 is YSYEKL in the germline V gene. This CDR3 comprises 16 residues.

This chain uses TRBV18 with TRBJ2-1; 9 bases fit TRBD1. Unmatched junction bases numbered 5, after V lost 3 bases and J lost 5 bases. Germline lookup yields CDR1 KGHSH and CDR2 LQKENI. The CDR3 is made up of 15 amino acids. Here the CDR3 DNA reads TGTGCCAGCTCACCCCGGACAGGGGAGAACAATGAGCAGTTCTTC. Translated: CASSPRTGENNEQFF.

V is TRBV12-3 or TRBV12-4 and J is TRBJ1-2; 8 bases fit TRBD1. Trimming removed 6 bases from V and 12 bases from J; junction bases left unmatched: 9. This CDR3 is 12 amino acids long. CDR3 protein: CASSRQGTIDTF. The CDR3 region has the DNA TGTGCCAGCAGCCGACAGGGGACTATCGACACCTTC.

CDR3 sequence (DNA): TGCGCCAGCAGCACCGTTCCTGGAGAAGAGACCCAGTACTTC. Protein sequence: CASSTVPGEETQYF. The rearrangement uses TRBV5-1 and TRBJ2-5; D remains ambiguous. Trimming took 4 bases from V and 3 from J, leaving 13 bases between them. Germline V lookup: CDR1 SGHRS, CDR2 YFSETQ. The length of the CDR3 is 14 residues.

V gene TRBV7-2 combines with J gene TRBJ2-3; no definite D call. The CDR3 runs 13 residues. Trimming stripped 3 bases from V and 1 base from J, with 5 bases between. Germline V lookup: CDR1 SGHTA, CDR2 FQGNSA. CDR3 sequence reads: CASSFTGTDTQYF. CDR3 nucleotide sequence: TGTGCCAGCAGCTTCACGGGCACAGATACGCAGTATTTT. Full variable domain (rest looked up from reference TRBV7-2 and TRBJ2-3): GAGVSQSPSNKVTEKGKDVELRCDPISGHTALYWYRQSLGQGLEFLIYFQGNSAPDKSGLPSDRFSAERTGGSVSTLTIQRTQQEDSAVYLCASSFTGTDTQYFGPGTRLTVL.

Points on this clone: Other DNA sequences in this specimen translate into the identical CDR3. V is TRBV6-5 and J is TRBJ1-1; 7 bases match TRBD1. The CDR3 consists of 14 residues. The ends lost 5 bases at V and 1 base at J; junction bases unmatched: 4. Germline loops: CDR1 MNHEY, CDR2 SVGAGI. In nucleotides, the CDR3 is TGTGCCAGCAGTCGGGACAGATGGAACACTGAAGCTTTCTTT. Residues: CASSRDRWNTEAFF.

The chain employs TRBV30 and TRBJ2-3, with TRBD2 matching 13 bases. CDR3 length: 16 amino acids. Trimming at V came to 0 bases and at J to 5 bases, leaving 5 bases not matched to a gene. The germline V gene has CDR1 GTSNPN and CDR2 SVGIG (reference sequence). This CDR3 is CAWSVLAGGRGDTQYF. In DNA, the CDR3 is TGTGCCTGGAGTGTACTAGCGGGGGGGCGGGGAGATACGCAGTATTTT.

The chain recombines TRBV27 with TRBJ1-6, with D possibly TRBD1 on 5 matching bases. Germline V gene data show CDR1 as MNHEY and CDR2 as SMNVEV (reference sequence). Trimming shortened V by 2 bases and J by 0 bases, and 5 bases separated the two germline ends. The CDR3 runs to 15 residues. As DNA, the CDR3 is TGTGCCAGCAGTTTAGACAGCTCCTATAATTCACCCCTCCACTTT. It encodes CASSLDSSYNSPLHF.

The CDR3 spells CASKAGHQETQYF. CDR3 bases: TGTGCCAGCAAAGCAGGACATCAAGAGACCCAGTACTTC. The rearrangement uses TRBV27 and TRBJ2-5; possible D gene TRBD1, 5 bases. The germline CDR1 and CDR2 sequences are MNHEY and SMNVEV (reference sequence). The CDR3 covers 13 residues. The ends were cut back, 7 bases at V and 2 bases at J, with 11 bases in the middle.

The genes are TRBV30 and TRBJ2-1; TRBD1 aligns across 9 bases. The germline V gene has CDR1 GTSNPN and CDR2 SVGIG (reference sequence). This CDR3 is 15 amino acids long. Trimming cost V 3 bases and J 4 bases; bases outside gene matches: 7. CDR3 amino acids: CAWRKQGAEYNEQFF. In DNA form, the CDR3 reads TGTGCCTGGAGGAAACAGGGGGCAGAATACAATGAGCAGTTCTTC.

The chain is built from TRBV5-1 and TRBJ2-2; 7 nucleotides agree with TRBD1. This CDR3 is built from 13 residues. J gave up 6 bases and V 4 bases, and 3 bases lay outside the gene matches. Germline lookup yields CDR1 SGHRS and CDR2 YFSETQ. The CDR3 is CASSLQGPGELFF. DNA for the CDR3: TGCGCCAGCAGCCTACAGGGGCCCGGGGAGCTGTTTTTT.

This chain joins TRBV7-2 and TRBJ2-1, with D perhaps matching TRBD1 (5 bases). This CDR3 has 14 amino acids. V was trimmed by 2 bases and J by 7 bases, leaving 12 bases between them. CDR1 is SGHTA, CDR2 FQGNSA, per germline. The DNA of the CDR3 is TGTGCCAGCAGCTTAAGTTGGACACAAAATGAGCAGTTCTTC. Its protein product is CASSLSWTQNEQFF.

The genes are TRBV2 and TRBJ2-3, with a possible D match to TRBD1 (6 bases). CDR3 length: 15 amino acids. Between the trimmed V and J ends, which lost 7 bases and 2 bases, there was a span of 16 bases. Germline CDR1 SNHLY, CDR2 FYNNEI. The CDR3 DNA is TGTGCCAGCATTCCTACAGGGTCTCACACAGATACGCAGTATTTT. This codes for CASIPTGSHTDTQYF.

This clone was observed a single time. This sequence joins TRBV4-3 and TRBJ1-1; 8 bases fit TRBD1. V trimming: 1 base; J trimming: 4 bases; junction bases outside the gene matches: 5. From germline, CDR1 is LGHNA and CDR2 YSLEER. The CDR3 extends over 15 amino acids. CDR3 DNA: TGCGCCAGCAGCCAAGCGGACAGGGAGGGCACTGAAGCTTTCTTT. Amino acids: CASSQADREGTEAFF.

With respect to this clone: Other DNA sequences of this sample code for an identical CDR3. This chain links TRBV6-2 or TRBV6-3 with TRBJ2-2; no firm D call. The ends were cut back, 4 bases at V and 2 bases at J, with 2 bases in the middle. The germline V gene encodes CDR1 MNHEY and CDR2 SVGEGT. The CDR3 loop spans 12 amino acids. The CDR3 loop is CASSLNTGELFF. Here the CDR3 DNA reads TGTGCCAGCAGTTTAAACACCGGGGAGCTGTTTTTT.

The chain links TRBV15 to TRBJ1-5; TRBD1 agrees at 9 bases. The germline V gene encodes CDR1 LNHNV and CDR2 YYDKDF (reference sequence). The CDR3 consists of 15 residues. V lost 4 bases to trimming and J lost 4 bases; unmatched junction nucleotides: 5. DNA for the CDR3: TGTGCCACCAGCACGGACAGGGGTTTTAATCAGCCCCAGCATTTT. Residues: CATSTDRGFNQPQHF.